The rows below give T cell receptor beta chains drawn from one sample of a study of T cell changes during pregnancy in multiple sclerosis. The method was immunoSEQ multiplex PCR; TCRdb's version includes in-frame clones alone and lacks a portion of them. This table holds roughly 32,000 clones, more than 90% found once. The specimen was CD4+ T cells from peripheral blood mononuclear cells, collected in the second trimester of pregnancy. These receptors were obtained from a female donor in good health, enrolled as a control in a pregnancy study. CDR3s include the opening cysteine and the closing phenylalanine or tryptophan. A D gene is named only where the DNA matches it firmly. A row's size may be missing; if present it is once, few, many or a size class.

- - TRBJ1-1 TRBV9 TGTGCCAGCAGCGGAATATCGGGGACTGAAGCTTTCTTT CASSGISGTEAFF
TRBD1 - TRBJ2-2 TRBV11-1 TGTGCCAGCAGCTTAACAGGGGACACCGGGGAGCTGTTTTTT CASSLTGDTGELFF
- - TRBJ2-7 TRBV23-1 TGCGCCAGCAGTCAATCTCATGGCGGCTGGAATTGTGAGCAGTACTTC CASSQSHGGWNCEQYF
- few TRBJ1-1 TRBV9 TGTGCCAGCACTCGATTGACAGCAGGCACTGAAGCTTTCTTT CASTRLTAGTEAFF
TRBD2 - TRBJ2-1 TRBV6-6 TGTGCCAGCAGTGGCTTTAGCGGGACTTCCTACAATGAGCAGTTCTTC CASSGFSGTSYNEQFF
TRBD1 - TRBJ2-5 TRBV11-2 TGTGCCAGCAGCCTGCAGACAGGGTGGGAGACCCAGTACTTC CASSLQTGWETQYF
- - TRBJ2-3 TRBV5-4 TGTGCCAGCAGCTTCGGCGGGGAGACAGATACGCAGTATTTT CASSFGGETDTQYF
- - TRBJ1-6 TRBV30 TGTGCCTGGAGTACCGGACAGTCTTCACCCCTCCACTTT CAWSTGQSSPLHF
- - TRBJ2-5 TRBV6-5 TGTGCCAGCAGTTACTTTGGGGAGGAGAGAGAGACCCAGTACTTC CASSYFGEERETQYF
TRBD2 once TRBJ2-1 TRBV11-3 TGTGCCAGCAGCTTAATGAGCGGGGGGTGGTACAATGAGCAGTTCTTC CASSLMSGGWYNEQFF
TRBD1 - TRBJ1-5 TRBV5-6 TGTGCCAGCAGCCAGGGACAGGGGAATCAGCCCCAGCATTTT CASSQGQGNQPQHF
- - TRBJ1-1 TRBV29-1 TGCAGCGTTGGAGTTTCCGGTCCTCACACTGAAGCTTTCTTT CSVGVSGPHTEAFF
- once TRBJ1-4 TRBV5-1 TGCGCCAGCAGCTCAATCCTTCAGCGGGGGGCGGGGAATGAAAAACTGTTTTTT CASSSILQRGAGNEKLFF
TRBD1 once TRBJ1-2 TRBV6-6 TGTGCCAGCAGAACCCGGGACAGCAATGGCTACACCTTC CASRTRDSNGYTF
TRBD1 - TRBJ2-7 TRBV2 TGTGCCAGCAGTTTACGGACAGGCCCGAGGTACTTC CASSLRTGPRYF
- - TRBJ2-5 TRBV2 TGTGCCAGCAGTGCAAAGACCCAGTACTTC CASSAKTQYF
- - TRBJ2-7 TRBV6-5 TGTGCCAGCAGTTACTTCGAATCCCTAGCGACCGAGCAGTACTTC CASSYFESLATEQYF
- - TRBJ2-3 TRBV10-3 TGTGCCATCAAAACGGACGGGAACGCAGATACGCAGTATTTT CAIKTDGNADTQYF
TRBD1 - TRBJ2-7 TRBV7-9 TGTGCCAGCAGCCGGTTAGCCGGGACAGGGTCCTACGAGCAGTACTTC CASSRLAGTGSYEQYF
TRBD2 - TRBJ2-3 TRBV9 TGTGCCAGCAGCGTAGCCTCCCCCGAGCCGACTAGCCAAGATACGCAGTATTTT CASSVASPEPTSQDTQYF
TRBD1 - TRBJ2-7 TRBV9 TGTGCCAGCAGCGAGACAGGGACGAACTATGAGCAGTACTTC CASSETGTNYEQYF
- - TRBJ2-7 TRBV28 TGTGCCAGCAGTTCCATGGCGAGAGCCTACAGCTACGAGCAGTACTTC CASSSMARAYSYEQYF
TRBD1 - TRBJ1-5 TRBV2 TGTGCCAGCTCGGGACAGCTCAATAGCAATCAGCCCCAGCATTTT CASSGQLNSNQPQHF
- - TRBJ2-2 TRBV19 TGTGCCAGTAGTCTCAGGGTTTCGAACACCGGGGAGCTGTTTTTT CASSLRVSNTGELFF
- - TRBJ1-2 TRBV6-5 TGTGCCAGCAGTTACATCCAAGGGGCAATTAATGGCTACACCTTC CASSYIQGAINGYTF
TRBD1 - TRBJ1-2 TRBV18 TGTGCCAGCTCAGGACCGGGACAGTATAACTATGGCTACACCTTC CASSGPGQYNYGYTF
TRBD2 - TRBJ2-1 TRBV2 TGTGCCAGCAGTGAAAGGCTAGCGGGAGGCTGGAGCTCCTACAATGAGCAGTTCTTC CASSERLAGGWSSYNEQFF
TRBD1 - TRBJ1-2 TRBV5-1 TGCGCCAGCAGCTTGGGACAGGGTACGATCTCCGGCTACACCTTC CASSLGQGTISGYTF
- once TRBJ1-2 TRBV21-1 TGTGCCAGCAGCAAAGTCACTTCCGGGGGGGCAGAGCACTTC CASSKVTSGGAEHF
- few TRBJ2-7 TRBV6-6 TGTGCCAGTGGAGCCCCGGGGGAGCAGTACTTC CASGAPGEQYF
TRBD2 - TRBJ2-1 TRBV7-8 TGTGCCAGCAGTAAGCGGGAGGGCCTCTACAATGAGCAGTTCTTC CASSKREGLYNEQFF
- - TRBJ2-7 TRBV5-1 TGCGCCAGCAGCTTGGAGGGAGGATCAACCTACGAGCAGTACTTC CASSLEGGSTYEQYF
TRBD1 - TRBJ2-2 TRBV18 TGTGCCAGCTCACCCTTGACAGGGGGCGAGACCGGGGAGCTGTTTTTT CASSPLTGGETGELFF
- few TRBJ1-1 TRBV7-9 TGTGCCAGCAGCCGGGAAGTCAACACTGAAGCTTTCTTT CASSREVNTEAFF
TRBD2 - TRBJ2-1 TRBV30 TGTGCCTGCCAAAGCGGGGGGGACAGCTACAATGAGCAGTTCTTC CACQSGGDSYNEQFF
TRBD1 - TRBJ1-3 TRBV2 TGTGCCAGCAGGGACAGGGTCTCTGGAAACACCATATATTTT CASRDRVSGNTIYF
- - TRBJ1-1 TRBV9 TGTGCCAGCAGCGTAGTCGGGGAGAACACTGAAGCTTTCTTT CASSVVGENTEAFF
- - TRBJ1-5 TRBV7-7 TGTGCTAGCAGCTTAGAATCCTCGAATCAGCCCCAGCATTTT CASSLESSNQPQHF
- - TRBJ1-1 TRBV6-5 TGTGCCAGCAGTTACTCTTTGGTCGGGGGTCGTCCTGAAGCTTTCTTT CASSYSLVGGRPEAFF
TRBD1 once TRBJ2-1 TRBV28 TGTGCCAGCAGAAAGACAGGGGGTTTTAACAATGAGCAGTTCTTC CASRKTGGFNNEQFF
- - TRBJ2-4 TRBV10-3 TGTGCCATCAGTGAGTTCGGGTCTGGCGAAGTCAAAAACATTCAGTACTTC CAISEFGSGEVKNIQYF
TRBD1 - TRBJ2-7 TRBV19 TGTGCCAGTAGTACCCGGGACAGGGGGCTCGAGCAGTACTTC CASSTRDRGLEQYF
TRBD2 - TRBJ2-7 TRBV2 TGTGCCAGCAGTGGGGCGGGAGTGTCCTACGAGCAGTACTTC CASSGAGVSYEQYF
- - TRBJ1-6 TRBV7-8 TGTGCCAGCAGCTTAGGGCGGCAGACGGGTTCACCCCTCCACTTT CASSLGRQTGSPLHF
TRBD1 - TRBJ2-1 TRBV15 TGTGCCACCAGCAGAATGGGGGACAGGGAGGCCTACAATGAGCAGTTCTTC CATSRMGDREAYNEQFF
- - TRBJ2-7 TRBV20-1 TGCAGTGCTACTACAGTAGATGAGCAGTACTTC CSATTVDEQYF
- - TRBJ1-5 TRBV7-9 TGTGCCAGCAGCCGGGATATAAGCAATCAGCCCCAGCATTTT CASSRDISNQPQHF
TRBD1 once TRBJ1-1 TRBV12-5 TGTGCTAGTGGTTTGACTACAGGGGGCACTGAAGCTTTCTTT CASGLTTGGTEAFF
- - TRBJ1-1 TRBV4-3 TGCGCCAGCAGCCAATCTGGACAGTACACTGAAGCTTTCTTT CASSQSGQYTEAFF
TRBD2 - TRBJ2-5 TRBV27 TGTGCCAGCAGAGGAATAGTGACTAGCGGGGGCTGGGGAGAGACCCAGTACTTC CASRGIVTSGGWGETQYF
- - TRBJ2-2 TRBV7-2 TGTGCCAGCAGCTTTAAGAACACCGGGGAGCTGTTTTTT CASSFKNTGELFF
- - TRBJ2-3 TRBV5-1 TGCGCCAGCAGCACCGGACAGACCACAGATACGCAGTATTTT CASSTGQTTDTQYF
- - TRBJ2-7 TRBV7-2 TGTGCCAGCAGCTCCCTCGGAGGGGAGCACTACGAGCAGTACTTC CASSSLGGEHYEQYF
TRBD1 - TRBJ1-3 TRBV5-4 TGTGCCAGCAGTCGGTGGACAGGAGACACCATATATTTT CASSRWTGDTIYF